A single TCR beta chain is shown here with its context. Its target antigen remains unknown. Per-nucleotide qualities are absent, and no much larger clonotype sits a single base away. These data are taken from a study of cytomegalovirus exposure and HLA in healthy donors (dated by TCRdb to between 2016 and 2019). About the investigation overall: In an earlier analysis of 587 of the donors, 276 Gb of sequence data and 90 million to 130 million unique TCR beta sequences from roughly 190 million T cells were reported. Genome-wide SNP genotypes for about 65% of the 666 donors were used in a later genetic analysis, which treated that subset as a discovery cohort. The T cell repertoires of roughly 660 subjects were profiled by immunosequencing and related to cytomegalovirus serostatus. Because of strong linkage in the cohort, 5 or 6 DR-DQ haplotypes were treated as single units for association and clustering. Class I and class II HLA loci were covered by the typing at four-digit resolution. The study was designed to test whether signatures of past pathogen exposure could be identified by cataloging public T cell receptors. Of the 398 genotyped donors, 81% were placed in the genetic ancestry cluster associated with self-reported Caucasian donors. In the later analysis, no new phenotypic data were used to find candidate immune exposures; instead, reliance was placed on TCR beta sequences and their occurrence across donors. All discovery cohort repertoires had been generated on a single sequencing platform. The study combined high-throughput TCR immunosequencing, statistical association of individual TCRs with disease status, and machine learning to predict cytomegalovirus infection status. Alongside the repertoire data, information on donor age, sex, ethnicity and CMV serostatus was compiled. The number of donors typed differed by locus, with about 629-640 for A, B, C, DRB1 and DQB1, roughly 520 for DQA1, 600 to 610 for DPA1, and about 450 for DPB1. A later analysis re-examined previously published TCR beta repertoires from several hundred donors and added high-resolution HLA genotyping to investigate patterns of TCR occurrence. Besides the first cohort of approximately 670 subjects, a separate validation cohort made up of over 100 different subjects was used. On average, over 200,000 unique TCR beta nucleotide sequences were sequenced per donor among more than 350 genotyped donors of the cohort, with around 19% of those sequences being non-productive. An earlier analysis of about 600 of the donors used high-throughput TCR beta sequencing to judge whether each TCR beta V gene segment behaved as functional or pseudogenic. About 280 gigabases of sequencing data and approximately 85 million unique TCR sequences were included in an early release covering 550 to 800 HLA-typed donors.

Library prep was done by the immunoSEQ multiplex PCR assay. A mixture of 60 forward primers for TCR Vbeta segments and 13 reverse primers for TCR Jbeta segments was used in the multiplex PCR. Amplification of the CDR3 region of rearranged TCR beta genes was performed with a multiplex PCR assay on genomic DNA. On the Illumina HiSeq System, the amplified TCR beta libraries were sequenced as 87-base-pair reads. For the original study's pipeline: Across the 500 to 850 repertoires, a later analysis counted roughly 77 million unique TCR beta chains, around 10 million of which were shared by at least two donors. Raw reads were error-corrected and collapsed into unique sequences by a nearest-neighbor algorithm in which closely related sequences were merged to remove PCR and sequencing errors. V, D and J gene segments were assigned by aligning CDR3 sequences to IMGT reference sequences. For a sequence to be retained, a match of at least six nucleotides to both a V gene segment and a J gene segment was required. A rearrangement counted as productive if the CDR3 had no stop codons and remained in frame with V and J, and every other rearrangement counted as non-productive. Following IMGT convention, CDR3 was defined as the stretch from the second conserved V-encoded cysteine up to the conserved J-encoded phenylalanine. Sequences without an unambiguous match to a single V gene segment were excluded from the earlier analysis of approximately 560 of the donors. In an earlier analysis of about 590 of the donors, a V segment was called functional when productive rearrangements were above 56.7%, and segregating when the standard deviation between donors exceeded 5%. A statistical classification framework was built to diagnose cytomegalovirus status from the catalog of TCR beta chain sequences. In a later analysis, TCR nucleotide sequences were compared against IMGT/GENE-DB human TR gene sequences so that V and J genes could be assigned. A later analysis assigned CDR3 sequences and most-parsimonious VDJ recombination scenarios with the TCRdist pipeline. A later analysis defined each TCR beta chain by its CDR3 amino acid sequence plus V-gene family, and excluded reads lacking a unique V-gene family. A later analysis removed 600 or so highly shared, low-generation-probability nucleotide sequences to deal with suspected cross-contamination and a sequencing artifact. For each public chain, a later analysis derived a clonal expansion index from normalized ranks of inferred template counts within each repertoire. A later analysis computed generation probabilities with a VDJ recombination model fitted to out-of-frame rearrangements, and checked the results against IGoR. Hypergeometric tests were used in a later analysis to score TCR-TCR, TCR-HLA and TCR-CMV co-occurrence, with a repertoire-size bias correction applied to the TCR pairs. False discovery rates were estimated in a later analysis by permuting HLA or CMV assignments 20 times. In a later analysis, co-occurring TCRs were grouped using DBSCAN, and TCRdist sequence similarity was added for clustering within HLA-allele-positive subsets. Repertoires with fewer than 30,000 or more than 120,000 public chains, plus five repertoires with anomalous nucleotide sharing, were excluded from co-occurrence clustering. In its TCRdb copy, this immuneACCESS table keeps in-frame sequences only and misses some clones. Where compared with another copy, unresolved V genes explain less than half of these, and the others have no known cause. V, J and clone size are taken as reported in that table, and D and trimming were inferred from the DNA itself. This sample lists roughly 120,000 clones; more than 75% were detected once. The ten largest make up about 12% of the sample.

The cohort comprised 666 healthy bone marrow donors. Cohort members were all nominally healthy when sampled, although unrecorded immune exposures were likely present. The donor was CMV seropositive and was included in the group of 250 to 300 seropositive cohort members. Each donor provided a peripheral blood sample, and peripheral blood mononuclear cells were used for TCR beta sequencing. Genomic DNA extraction from the blood cell samples was performed with the Qiagen DNeasy Blood Extraction Kit. Results and caveats for the whole study, not just this receptor: Three of the identified cytomegalovirus-associated TCR beta chains were confirmed in vitro to be specific for cytomegalovirus antigens. Strong co-occurrence of HLA alleles, especially DR and DQ, made assigning TCR associations to individual alleles difficult. In a later analysis, several top co-occurrence clusters were reported to appear linked to parvovirus B19, influenza, CMV and Epstein-Barr virus. The cohort was sequenced for TCR beta chains only, and without alpha or paired-chain data the features that could be detected were limited. A further reported finding was that TCR beta sequences accurately predicted the HLA-A and HLA-B alleles for most subjects in the first cohort. In an earlier analysis of 587 of the donors, most TCR beta V segments were observed in productive rearrangements about 90% or about 30% of the time, broadly matching IMGT annotations. In a later analysis, the rate of TCR association differed among HLA loci, with DRB1 alleles having the most associated TCRs and HLA-C alleles having the fewest. A later genetic analysis associated a missense DCLRE1C variant with V-gene and J-gene trimming of TCR beta chains, and an independent cohort replicated the association. In a later analysis, HLA-associated TCR beta chains showed more clonal expansion and lower generation probabilities than non-associated chains that were equally common. Because some donors lacked HLA typing at each locus, the association tests relied only on the typed subset. The study listed over 150 TCR beta chains as associated with cytomegalovirus. According to a later analysis, most CMV-associated TCR beta chains appeared to be HLA-restricted, and the HLA associations seemed to be driven largely by CMV exposure. It was suggested by the authors that the approach could potentially be generalized to other disease states and immunological phenotypes. CMV serostatus was the only immune exposure information available for the cohort. The sequencing pipeline was judged likely to have produced a cluster of highly shared sequence variants as a technical artifact. Correlated functional status among segregating V segments might be attributable to linkage disequilibrium, but an unknown experimental factor could not be ruled out. While some public TCRs were present in many individuals, most TCR sequences turned up only very rarely across donors. Cytomegalovirus status was reported to be diagnosed by the classifier with high specificity and sensitivity in both the original and validation cohorts. In a later genetic analysis, fewer N-insertions in productive TCRs were reported among donors in an Asian-associated ancestry cluster than the approximately 670-donor mean. The earlier analysis of approximately 540 of the donors excluded some 16 rarely observed V segments, including chromosome 9 orphons, because counts were too low. The presence/absence analyses assumed that sequencing depth was roughly uniform across donors, and that assumption may not be true. At a false discovery rate of 0.05, a later analysis linked under 20,000 TCR beta sequences to specific HLA alleles. Because the 87-base-pair reads could not distinguish some IMGT-functional V segments, including TRBV6-2 and TRBV6-3, those segments were excluded.

CDR1 and CDR2 are read off the germline V gene as ENHRY and SYGVKD. The CDR3 contains 15 residues, cysteine and phenylalanine counted. Just CDR3 DNA is preserved here, 45 bases in frame from base 1. The germline ends are 13 bases apart after V is trimmed by 5 bases and J by 0 bases. The chain couples TRBV10-3 to TRBJ1-1, with a tentative D gene TRBD1 over 5 matching bases. Sequences were obtained from PBMCs. This receptor was identified in an older woman in good health and CMV-seropositive. The CDR3 amino acid sequence is: CAISPSVTVNTEAFF. Read as DNA, the sequence is TGTGCCATCAGTCCATCCGTGACAGTGAACACTGAAGCTTTCTTT.